Sequencing of this TCR beta chain was carried out in a study of blood T cell repertoires in COVID-19. On the study more broadly: Acute and convalescent COVID-19 samples came from the United States, Italy and Spain.

The CDR3 runs to 15 residues. Sequencing was performed with immunoSEQ multiplex PCR; in TCRdb, only in-frame clones are kept and a portion is missing. The sample has more than 150,000 clones; 85% to 90% are singletons. Concerning this clone itself: At the DNA level, this CDR3 is encoded by other sequences in the same sample as well.

The clonotype originates from a woman in her sixties or seventies with COVID-19, enrolled during active disease. The V gene is TRBV12-2, the J gene TRBJ1-1; the table's TRBD1 call for D was not verified on the DNA. TRBV12-2 is noted as a pseudogene. The sample comprised peripheral blood. The CDR3 DNA sequence: TGTGCAAGTCGCTTAACCTTGGGGGCGGGCACTGAAGCTTTCTTT. Translated: CASRLTLGAGTEAFF.